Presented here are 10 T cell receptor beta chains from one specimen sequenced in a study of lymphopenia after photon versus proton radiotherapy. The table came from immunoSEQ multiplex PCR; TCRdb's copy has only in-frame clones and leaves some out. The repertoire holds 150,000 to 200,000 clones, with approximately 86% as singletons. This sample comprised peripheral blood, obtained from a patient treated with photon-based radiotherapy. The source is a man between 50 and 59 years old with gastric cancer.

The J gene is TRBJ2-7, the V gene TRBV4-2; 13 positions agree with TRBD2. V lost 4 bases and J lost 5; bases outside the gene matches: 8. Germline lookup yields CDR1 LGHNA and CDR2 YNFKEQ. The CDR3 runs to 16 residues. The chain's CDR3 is CASSPTSGRIGDEQYF. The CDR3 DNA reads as TGTGCCAGCAGCCCGACTAGCGGGAGGATCGGCGACGAGCAGTACTTC.

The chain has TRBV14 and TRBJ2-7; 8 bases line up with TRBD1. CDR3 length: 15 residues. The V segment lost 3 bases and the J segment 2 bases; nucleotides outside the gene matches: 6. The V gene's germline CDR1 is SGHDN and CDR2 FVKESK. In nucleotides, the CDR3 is TGTGCCAGCAGCCAGCGTGGGACAGGCCCCTACGAGCAGTACTTC. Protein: CASSQRGTGPYEQYF.

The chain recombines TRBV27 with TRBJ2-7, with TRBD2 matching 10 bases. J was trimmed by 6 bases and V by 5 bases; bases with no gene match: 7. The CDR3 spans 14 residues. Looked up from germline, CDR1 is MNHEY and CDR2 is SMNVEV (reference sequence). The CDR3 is CASSPSGRAPEQYF. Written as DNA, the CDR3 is TGTGCCAGCAGTCCGAGCGGGAGGGCTCCCGAGCAGTACTTC.

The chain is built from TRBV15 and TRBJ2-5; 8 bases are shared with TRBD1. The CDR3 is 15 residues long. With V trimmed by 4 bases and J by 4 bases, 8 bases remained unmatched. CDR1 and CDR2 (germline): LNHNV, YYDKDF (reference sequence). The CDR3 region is CATSTFQGARETQYF. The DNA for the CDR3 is TGTGCCACCAGCACCTTTCAGGGGGCGAGAGAGACCCAGTACTTC.

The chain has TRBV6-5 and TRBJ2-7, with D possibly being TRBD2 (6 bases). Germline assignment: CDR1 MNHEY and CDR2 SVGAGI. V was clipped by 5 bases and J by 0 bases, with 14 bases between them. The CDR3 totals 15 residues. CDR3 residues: CASSRAGHSSYEQYF. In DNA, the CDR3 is TGTGCCAGCAGTCGAGCGGGCCATAGCTCCTACGAGCAGTACTTC.

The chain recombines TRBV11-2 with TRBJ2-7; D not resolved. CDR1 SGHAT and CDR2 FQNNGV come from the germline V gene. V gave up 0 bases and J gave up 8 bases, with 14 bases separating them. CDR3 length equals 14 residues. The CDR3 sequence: CASSLELPVLQQYF. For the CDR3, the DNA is TGTGCCAGCAGCTTAGAGCTCCCCGTTTTACAGCAGTACTTC.

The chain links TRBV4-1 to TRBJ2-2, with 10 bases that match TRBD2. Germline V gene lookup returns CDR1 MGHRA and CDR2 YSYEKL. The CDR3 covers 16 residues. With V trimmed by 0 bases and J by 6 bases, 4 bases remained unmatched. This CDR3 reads CASSQEGLAYAGELFF. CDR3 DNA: TGCGCCAGCAGCCAAGAGGGACTAGCGTATGCCGGGGAGCTGTTTTTT.

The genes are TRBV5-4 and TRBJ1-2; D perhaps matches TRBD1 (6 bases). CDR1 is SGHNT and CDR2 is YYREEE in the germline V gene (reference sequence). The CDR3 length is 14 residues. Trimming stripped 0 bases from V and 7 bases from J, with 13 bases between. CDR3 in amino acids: CASSLEGGRVGYTF. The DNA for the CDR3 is TGTGCCAGCAGCTTGGAGGGGGGAAGGGTTGGCTACACCTTC.

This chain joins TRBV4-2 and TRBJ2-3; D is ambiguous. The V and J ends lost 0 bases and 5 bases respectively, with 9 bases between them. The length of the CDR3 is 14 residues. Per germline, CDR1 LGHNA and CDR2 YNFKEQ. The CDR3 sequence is CASSQESTGDTQYF. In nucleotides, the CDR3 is TGTGCCAGCAGCCAAGAGTCGACCGGAGATACGCAGTATTTT.

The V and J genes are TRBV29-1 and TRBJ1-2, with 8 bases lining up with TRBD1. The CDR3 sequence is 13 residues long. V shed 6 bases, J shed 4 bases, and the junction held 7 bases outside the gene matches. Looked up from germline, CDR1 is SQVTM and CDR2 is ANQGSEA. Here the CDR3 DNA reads TGCAGCGTAAAAGCCGGGACAGGCTATGGCTACACCTTC. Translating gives CSVKAGTGYGYTF. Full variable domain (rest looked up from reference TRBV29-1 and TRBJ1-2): SAVISQKPSRDICQRGTSLTIQCQVDSQVTMMFWYRQQPGQSLTLIATANQGSEATYESGFVIDKFPISRPNLTFSTLTVSNMSPEDSSIYLCSVKAGTGYGYTFGSGTRLTVV.